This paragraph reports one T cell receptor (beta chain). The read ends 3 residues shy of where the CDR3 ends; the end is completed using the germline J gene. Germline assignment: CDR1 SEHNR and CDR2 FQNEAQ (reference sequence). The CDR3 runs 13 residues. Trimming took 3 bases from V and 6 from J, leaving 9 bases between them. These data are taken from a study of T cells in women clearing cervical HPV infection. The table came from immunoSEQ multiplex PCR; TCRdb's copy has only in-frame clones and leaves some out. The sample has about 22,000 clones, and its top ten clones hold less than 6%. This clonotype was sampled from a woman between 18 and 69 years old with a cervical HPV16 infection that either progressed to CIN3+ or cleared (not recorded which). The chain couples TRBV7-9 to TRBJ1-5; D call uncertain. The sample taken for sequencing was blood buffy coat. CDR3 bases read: TGTGCCAGCAGCTTTCGGGGAAGTCAGCCC. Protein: CASSFRGSQP. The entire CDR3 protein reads CASSFRGSQPQHF.